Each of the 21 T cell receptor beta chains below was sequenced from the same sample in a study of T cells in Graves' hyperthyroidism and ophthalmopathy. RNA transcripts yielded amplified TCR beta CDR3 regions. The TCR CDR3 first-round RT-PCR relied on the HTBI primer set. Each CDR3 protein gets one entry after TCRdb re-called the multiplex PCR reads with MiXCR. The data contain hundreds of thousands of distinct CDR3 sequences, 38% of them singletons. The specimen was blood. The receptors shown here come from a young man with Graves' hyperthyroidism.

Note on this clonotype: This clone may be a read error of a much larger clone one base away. Here the CDR3 DNA reads TGTGCCAGTAGTATTAGGCGGTTTACATTGAACACTGAAGCTTTCTTT. Its protein is CASSIRRFTLNTEAFF. V is TRBV19 and J is TRBJ1-1; D unclear. CDR1 LNHDA and CDR2 SQIVND come from the germline V gene (reference sequence). V shed 3 bases and J shed 0 bases, with 14 bases lying between them. The CDR3 runs to 16 residues.

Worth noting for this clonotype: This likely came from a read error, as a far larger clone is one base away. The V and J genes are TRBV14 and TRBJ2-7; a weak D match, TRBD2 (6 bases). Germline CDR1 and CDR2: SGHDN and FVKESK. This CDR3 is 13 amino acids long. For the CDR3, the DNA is TGTGCCAGCAGCCAGGGACTGGCATACGAGCAGTGCTTC. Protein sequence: CASSQGLAYEQCF.

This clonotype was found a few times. Written as DNA, the CDR3 is TGCAGTGCTAGAGATGCCGAGATGGATCCAGGGGCCAACGTCCTGACTTTC. Its protein is CSARDAEMDPGANVLTF. V usage is TRBV20-1 and J usage is TRBJ2-6; D call uncertain. Deletions cut 0 bases from V and 4 bases from J, with 16 bases between. The CDR3 runs 17 residues. Germline-derived CDR1 and CDR2 are DFQATT and SNEGSKA (reference sequence).

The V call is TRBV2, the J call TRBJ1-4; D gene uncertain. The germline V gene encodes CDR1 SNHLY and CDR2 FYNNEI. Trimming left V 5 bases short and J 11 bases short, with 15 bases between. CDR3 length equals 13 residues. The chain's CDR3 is CASSLSRPGKLFF. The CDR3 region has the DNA TGTGCCAGCAGTTTATCTCGCCCGGGGAAACTGTTTTTT.

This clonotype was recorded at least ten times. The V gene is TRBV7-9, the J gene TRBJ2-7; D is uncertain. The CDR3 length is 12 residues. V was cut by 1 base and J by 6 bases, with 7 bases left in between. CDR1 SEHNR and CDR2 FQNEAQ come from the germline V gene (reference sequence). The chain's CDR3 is CASSLVGREQYF. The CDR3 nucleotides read TGTGCCAGCAGCTTAGTAGGGCGCGAGCAGTACTTC.

The CDR3 sequence is CSARVDRGGNQPQHF. CDR3 nucleotides: TGCAGTGCTAGAGTAGACAGGGGCGGGAATCAGCCCCAGCATTTT. J is TRBJ1-5 and V is TRBV20-1, with TRBD1 matching 8 bases. The V and J ends lost 1 base and 4 bases, in that order; junction bases with no gene match: 6. The CDR3 consists of 15 residues. CDR1 DFQATT and CDR2 SNEGSKA come from the germline V gene (reference sequence).

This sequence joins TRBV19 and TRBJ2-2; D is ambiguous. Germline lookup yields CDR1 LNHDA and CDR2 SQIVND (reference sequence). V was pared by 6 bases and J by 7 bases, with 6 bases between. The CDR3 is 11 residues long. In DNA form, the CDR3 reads TGTGCCAGTAGGAAAGACGGGGAGCTGTTTTTT. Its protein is CASRKDGELFF.

As DNA, the CDR3 is TGTGCCGGAGGGACTCCTACAGGGGCCACCACCGGGGAGCTGTTTTTT. It encodes CAGGTPTGATTGELFF. The gene calls are TRBV19 and TRBJ2-2, with D perhaps matching TRBD1 (7 bases). CDR1 LNHDA and CDR2 SQIVND come from the germline V gene (reference sequence). The CDR3 length is 16 residues. The V and J ends lost 11 bases and 4 bases respectively, with 23 bases between them.

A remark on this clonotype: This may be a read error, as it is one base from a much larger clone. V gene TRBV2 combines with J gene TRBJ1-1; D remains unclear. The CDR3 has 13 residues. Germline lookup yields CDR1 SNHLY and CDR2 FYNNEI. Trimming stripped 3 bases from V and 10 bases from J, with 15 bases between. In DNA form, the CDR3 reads TGTGCCAGCAGTGAGGTGGTTCTTATCCCAGCTTTCTTT. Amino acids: CASSEVVLIPAFF.

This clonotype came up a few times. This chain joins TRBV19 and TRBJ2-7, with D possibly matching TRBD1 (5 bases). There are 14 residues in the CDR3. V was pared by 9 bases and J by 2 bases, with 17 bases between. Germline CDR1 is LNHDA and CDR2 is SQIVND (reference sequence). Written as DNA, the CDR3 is TGTGCCAGCAGTTTTGGACACCTACCCTACGAGCAGTACTTC. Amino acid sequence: CASSFGHLPYEQYF.

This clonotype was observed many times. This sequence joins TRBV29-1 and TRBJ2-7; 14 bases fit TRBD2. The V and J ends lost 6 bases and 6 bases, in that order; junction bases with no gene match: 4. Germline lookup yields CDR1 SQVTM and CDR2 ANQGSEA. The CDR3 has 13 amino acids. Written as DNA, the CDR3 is TGCAGCGTGTCGGGACTAGCGGGAGCCGAGCAGTACTTC. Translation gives CSVSGLAGAEQYF.

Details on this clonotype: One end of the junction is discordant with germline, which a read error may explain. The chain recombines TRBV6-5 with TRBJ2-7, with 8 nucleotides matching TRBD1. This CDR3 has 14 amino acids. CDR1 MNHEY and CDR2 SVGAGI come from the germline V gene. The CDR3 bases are TGTGCCAGCACTTGGGACAGGCAGAACTACGAGCAGCACTTC. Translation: CASTWDRQNYEQHF.

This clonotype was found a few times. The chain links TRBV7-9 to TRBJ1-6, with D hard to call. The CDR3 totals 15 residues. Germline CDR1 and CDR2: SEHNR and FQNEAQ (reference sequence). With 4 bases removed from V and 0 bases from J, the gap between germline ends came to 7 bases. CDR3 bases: TGTGCCAGCAGCTCAGCGATCTCCTATAATTCACCCCTCCACTTT. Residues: CASSSAISYNSPLHF.

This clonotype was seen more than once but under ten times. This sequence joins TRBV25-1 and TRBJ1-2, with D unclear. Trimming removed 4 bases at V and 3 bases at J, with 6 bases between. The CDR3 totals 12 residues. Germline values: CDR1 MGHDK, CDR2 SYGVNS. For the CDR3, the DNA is TGTGCCAGCAGTGGAACTCACTATGGCTACACCTTC. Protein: CASSGTHYGYTF.

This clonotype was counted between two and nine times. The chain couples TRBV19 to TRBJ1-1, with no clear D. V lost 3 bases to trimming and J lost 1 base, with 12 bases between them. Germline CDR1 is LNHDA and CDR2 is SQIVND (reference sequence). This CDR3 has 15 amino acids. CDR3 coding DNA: TGTGCCAGTAGTATCTACTCAAGCTCGAACACTGAAGCTTTCTTT. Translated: CASSIYSSSNTEAFF.

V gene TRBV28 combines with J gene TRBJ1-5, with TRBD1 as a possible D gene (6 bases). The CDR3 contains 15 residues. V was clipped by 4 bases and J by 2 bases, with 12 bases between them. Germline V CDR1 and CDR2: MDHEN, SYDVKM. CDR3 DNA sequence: TGTGCCAGCAGTTGGGGGACAATTGGCAATCAGCCCCAGCATTTT. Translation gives CASSWGTIGNQPQHF.

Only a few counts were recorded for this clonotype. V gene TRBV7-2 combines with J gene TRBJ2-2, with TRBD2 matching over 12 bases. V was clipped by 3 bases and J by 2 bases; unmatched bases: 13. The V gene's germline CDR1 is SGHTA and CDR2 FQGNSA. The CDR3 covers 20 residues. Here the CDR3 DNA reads TGTGCCAGCAGCTTGCTCCTTCCGAGACTAGCGGGAGCTAACACCGGGGAGCTGTTTTTT. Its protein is CASSLLLPRLAGANTGELFF. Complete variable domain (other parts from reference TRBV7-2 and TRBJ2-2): GAGVSQSPSNKVTEKGKDVELRCDPISGHTALYWYRQSLGQGLEFLIYFQGNSAPDKSGLPSDRFSAERTGGSVSTLTIQRTQQEDSAVYLCASSLLLPRLAGANTGELFFGEGSRLTVL.

CDR3 in DNA: TGTGCCAGCAGGGTCGGGTCCGGCACTGAAGCTTTCTTT. The encoded protein is CASRVGSGTEAFF. This sequence joins TRBV12-3 or TRBV12-4 and TRBJ1-1; D is undetermined. V was clipped by 6 bases and J by 4 bases, with 12 bases between them. The CDR3 runs 13 residues.

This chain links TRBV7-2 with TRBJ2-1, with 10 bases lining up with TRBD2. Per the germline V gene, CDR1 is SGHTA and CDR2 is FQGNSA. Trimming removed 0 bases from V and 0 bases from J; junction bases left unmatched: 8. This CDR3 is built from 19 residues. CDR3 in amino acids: CASSLARLAGLSSYNEQFF. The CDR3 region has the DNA TGTGCCAGCAGCTTAGCTAGACTAGCGGGCTTAAGCTCCTACAATGAGCAGTTCTTC.

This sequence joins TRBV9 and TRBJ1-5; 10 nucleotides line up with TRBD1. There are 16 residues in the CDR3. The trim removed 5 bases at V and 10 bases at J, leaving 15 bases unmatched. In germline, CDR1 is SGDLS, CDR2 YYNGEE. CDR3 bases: TGTGCCAGCAGTGAACCTAGAGGGACAGGGGAAGATCCCCAGCATTTT. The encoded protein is CASSEPRGTGEDPQHF.

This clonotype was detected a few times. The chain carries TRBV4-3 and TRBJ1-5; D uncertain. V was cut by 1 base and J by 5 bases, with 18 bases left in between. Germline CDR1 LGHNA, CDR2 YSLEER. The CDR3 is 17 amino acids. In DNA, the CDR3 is TGCGCCAGCAGCCAAGGCTTCGGCGGAGGACCGTATCAGCCCCAGCATTTT. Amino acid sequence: CASSQGFGGGPYQPQHF.